The T cell receptor (beta chain) under discussion was sequenced for a study of blood T cells in healthy people across ages. Overall study: Template switching picked up about one barcoded beta molecule for each two T cells.

A second about 7 to 12 cycle PCR used barcoded and J-beta primers. TCRdb analysed the 5' RACE reads with MiXCR anew, one entry per CDR3 protein. The sample carries over 550,000 distinct CDR3 sequences, approximately 30% recorded once. In its sample, this clonotype was seen a few times. What it recognizes is unknown. V shed 0 bases and J shed 8 bases, with 10 bases lying between them. CDR3 length equals 13 residues. The germline gives CDR1 MNHNS, CDR2 SASEGT. General study points: Age advanced and TCR beta diversity per million T cells fell, roughly linearly.

Sequencing was carried out using blood. The sequence was collected from a woman aged 80 or over in good health. This chain links TRBV6-1 with TRBJ1-2; D gene ambiguous. The CDR3 nucleotides are TGTGCCAGCAGTGAAGCGCTTCGAGGGGGCTACACCTTC. It is translated as CASSEALRGGYTF.